A selection of T cell receptor beta chains follows, all from one sample in a study of blood T cell repertoires in COVID-19. Measured with immunoSEQ multiplex PCR; TCRdb has only the in-frame clones, and not every one. The table shows about 110,000 clones, with roughly 84% occurring only once. The sequencing input was peripheral blood. Source of these receptors: a human donor in a cohort sampled during active COVID-19. Both conserved end residues are part of each CDR3. D genes are given only for firm matches. Not every row has a clone size; where given, it reads once, few, many or a size class.

d_gene: TRBD2
j_gene: TRBJ2-2
abundance: .
v_gene: TRBV30
CDR3nt: TGTGCCTGGAGTGCACGGGGGGGCCGCACCGGGGAGCTGTTTTTT
CDR3aa: CAWSARGGRTGELFF

d_gene: .
j_gene: TRBJ1-6
abundance: .
v_gene: TRBV5-1
CDR3nt: TGCGCCAGTCGACAGGAGAATTCACCCCTCCACTTT
CDR3aa: CASRQENSPLHF

d_gene: TRBD1
j_gene: TRBJ2-1
abundance: .
v_gene: TRBV6-4
CDR3nt: TGTGCCAGCAGCATGGGGACAGGGGGTGAGCAGTTCTTC
CDR3aa: CASSMGTGGEQFF

d_gene: TRBD2
j_gene: TRBJ2-5
abundance: .
v_gene: TRBV3-1/TRBV3-2
CDR3nt: TGTGCCAGCAGCCAAGCCGGGGCTAGCGGACAAGAGACCCAGTACTTC
CDR3aa: CASSQAGASGQETQYF

d_gene: .
j_gene: TRBJ2-7
abundance: .
v_gene: TRBV10-3
CDR3nt: TGTGCCATCAGTGAATCTGGAGGGAAGAGGTACGAGCAGTACTTC
CDR3aa: CAISESGGKRYEQYF

d_gene: TRBD1
j_gene: TRBJ2-5
abundance: .
v_gene: TRBV7-3
CDR3nt: TGTGCCAGCAGCGCAACCACAGGGGAAGGAGAGACCCAGTACTTC
CDR3aa: CASSATTGEGETQYF

d_gene: .
j_gene: TRBJ1-2
abundance: few
v_gene: TRBV29-1
CDR3nt: TGCAGCGTTGAACCCGGCCTGCGAGGCGGCTACACCTTC
CDR3aa: CSVEPGLRGGYTF

d_gene: TRBD2
j_gene: TRBJ2-3
abundance: .
v_gene: TRBV7-2
CDR3nt: TGTGCCAGCAGCTCAAGGACTAGCGGGGGGGCAGATACGCAGTATTTT
CDR3aa: CASSSRTSGGADTQYF

d_gene: .
j_gene: TRBJ1-2
abundance: .
v_gene: TRBV29-1
CDR3nt: TGCAGCGTGAAGGGGTCGCCAACCAACTATGGCTACACCTTC
CDR3aa: CSVKGSPTNYGYTF

d_gene: TRBD2
j_gene: TRBJ2-1
abundance: .
v_gene: TRBV7-8
CDR3nt: TGTGCCAGCAGCTTATCCCCGACTAGCGGAGCGTACAATGAGCAGTTCTTC
CDR3aa: CASSLSPTSGAYNEQFF

d_gene: .
j_gene: TRBJ2-2
abundance: .
v_gene: TRBV27
CDR3nt: TGTGCCAGCAGTTTTATCAGTCCCGGGGAGCTGTTTTTT
CDR3aa: CASSFISPGELFF

d_gene: TRBD2
j_gene: TRBJ2-3
abundance: .
v_gene: TRBV12-3/TRBV12-4
CDR3nt: TGTGCCATAAGACTAGCGGGGAGGGATACGCAGTATTTT
CDR3aa: CAIRLAGRDTQYF

d_gene: .
j_gene: TRBJ1-3
abundance: .
v_gene: TRBV28
CDR3nt: TGTGCCAGCCGGCGGCGGAATTTCGGTGGAAACACCATATATTTT
CDR3aa: CASRRRNFGGNTIYF

d_gene: TRBD1
j_gene: TRBJ1-3
abundance: .
v_gene: TRBV28
CDR3nt: TGTGCCAGCAGCCAGGGGGCGAGAAACACCATATATTTT
CDR3aa: CASSQGARNTIYF

d_gene: .
j_gene: TRBJ1-1
abundance: once
v_gene: TRBV5-6
CDR3nt: TGTGCCAGCAGCCTTGGACTGATGAACACTGAAGCTTTCTTT
CDR3aa: CASSLGLMNTEAFF

d_gene: TRBD2
j_gene: TRBJ2-3
abundance: .
v_gene: TRBV7-2
CDR3nt: TGTGCCAGCAGCTTGCTAGCGGGGGGCACAGATACGCAGTATTTT
CDR3aa: CASSLLAGGTDTQYF

d_gene: .
j_gene: TRBJ2-3
abundance: .
v_gene: TRBV5-1
CDR3nt: TGCGCCAGCAGCTTAGGCGACAGGTTCGGGGATACGCAGTATTTT
CDR3aa: CASSLGDRFGDTQYF

d_gene: .
j_gene: TRBJ2-2
abundance: .
v_gene: TRBV10-3
CDR3nt: TGTGCCATCAGCCTAACAGGGGAGGCGAACACCGGGGAGCTGTTTTTT
CDR3aa: CAISLTGEANTGELFF

d_gene: .
j_gene: TRBJ1-1
abundance: few
v_gene: TRBV27
CDR3nt: TGTGCCAGCAGTTTCCGGGGGGGGACTGAAGCTTTCTTT
CDR3aa: CASSFRGGTEAFF

d_gene: .
j_gene: TRBJ2-7
abundance: .
v_gene: TRBV9
CDR3nt: TGTGCCAGCAGCGTAAACTCAGCGGTCTTTCCCTACGAGCAGTACTTC
CDR3aa: CASSVNSAVFPYEQYF

d_gene: TRBD1
j_gene: TRBJ1-1
abundance: .
v_gene: TRBV5-1
CDR3nt: TGCGCCAGCAGCTTGGGACAGGGCGAGGGCACTGAAGCTTTCTTT
CDR3aa: CASSLGQGEGTEAFF

d_gene: TRBD1
j_gene: TRBJ2-5
abundance: .
v_gene: TRBV5-6
CDR3nt: TGTGCCAGCAGCGTCCCGGGACAGGGTCTGGAGACCCAGTACTTC
CDR3aa: CASSVPGQGLETQYF

d_gene: .
j_gene: TRBJ1-5
abundance: .
v_gene: TRBV6-5
CDR3nt: TGTGCCAGCAGTCCGCCCCTAGGTAGTCAGCCCCAGCATTTT
CDR3aa: CASSPPLGSQPQHF

d_gene: .
j_gene: TRBJ1-2
abundance: .
v_gene: TRBV12-5
CDR3nt: TGTGCTAGTGGCAACTCCGGGGGGCATGGGTATGGCTACACCTTC
CDR3aa: CASGNSGGHGYGYTF

d_gene: .
j_gene: TRBJ1-1
abundance: once
v_gene: TRBV11-3
CDR3nt: TGTGCCAGCAGCCGAGAAGCCAACACTGAAGCTTTCTTT
CDR3aa: CASSREANTEAFF

d_gene: .
j_gene: TRBJ1-3
abundance: .
v_gene: TRBV7-9
CDR3nt: TGTGCCAGCAGCTTCCCGACAGAGGGAAACACCATATATTTT
CDR3aa: CASSFPTEGNTIYF

d_gene: TRBD1
j_gene: TRBJ2-1
abundance: .
v_gene: TRBV6-1
CDR3nt: TGTGCCAGCAGTGAAGCTCGCAGGGGGCTCACCTACAATGAGCAGTTCTTC
CDR3aa: CASSEARRGLTYNEQFF

d_gene: .
j_gene: TRBJ2-3
abundance: .
v_gene: TRBV3-1/TRBV3-2
CDR3nt: TGTGCCAGCAGCCAAAGGGGGGCGGGGGCAGCCCCTACGCAGTATTTT
CDR3aa: CASSQRGAGAAPTQYF

d_gene: .
j_gene: TRBJ2-3
abundance: .
v_gene: TRBV28
CDR3nt: TGTGCCAGCAGTTCCGTGCCAGGAATGACAGATACGCAGTATTTT
CDR3aa: CASSSVPGMTDTQYF

d_gene: .
j_gene: TRBJ2-5
abundance: .
v_gene: TRBV29-1
CDR3nt: TGCAGCGCCCGGACGGGAGAAGAGACCCAGTACTTC
CDR3aa: CSARTGEETQYF

d_gene: .
j_gene: TRBJ2-5
abundance: .
v_gene: TRBV28
CDR3nt: TGTGCCAGCAGTTTCAACCAAGAGACCCAGTACTTC
CDR3aa: CASSFNQETQYF

d_gene: TRBD2
j_gene: TRBJ2-2
abundance: .
v_gene: TRBV24-1
CDR3nt: TGTGCCACCAGTGTAGTAGCGGGAGGAGTCGGGACCGGGGAGCTGTTTTTT
CDR3aa: CATSVVAGGVGTGELFF

d_gene: TRBD1
j_gene: TRBJ1-2
abundance: once
v_gene: TRBV3-1/TRBV3-2
CDR3nt: TGTGCCAGCAGCCCCCATTGGGAGGCAGGGGGTTATGGCTACACCTTC
CDR3aa: CASSPHWEAGGYGYTF

d_gene: .
j_gene: TRBJ2-3
abundance: .
v_gene: TRBV11-2
CDR3nt: TGTGCCAGCACTCGACTAGGAGTCACAGATACGCAGTATTTT
CDR3aa: CASTRLGVTDTQYF

d_gene: .
j_gene: TRBJ1-3
abundance: once
v_gene: TRBV28
CDR3nt: TGTGCCAGCAGTTTAAGGGGGAACACCATATATTTT
CDR3aa: CASSLRGNTIYF

d_gene: .
j_gene: TRBJ1-2
abundance: once
v_gene: TRBV20-1
CDR3nt: TGCAGTGCTAGAACTCCCCCCACCTTC
CDR3aa: CSARTPPTF

d_gene: .
j_gene: TRBJ2-3
abundance: .
v_gene: TRBV4-1
CDR3nt: TGCGCCAGCAGCCTACTGATGATAGATACGCAGTATTTT
CDR3aa: CASSLLMIDTQYF

d_gene: .
j_gene: TRBJ2-7
abundance: .
v_gene: TRBV2
CDR3nt: TGTGCCAGCAGGTTAGCGGCTCGCGAGCAGTACTTC
CDR3aa: CASRLAAREQYF

d_gene: TRBD2
j_gene: TRBJ2-3
abundance: .
v_gene: TRBV19
CDR3nt: TGTGCCAGTAGTACGGGACTACGCACAGATACGCAGTATTTT
CDR3aa: CASSTGLRTDTQYF

d_gene: .
j_gene: TRBJ1-6
abundance: few
v_gene: TRBV5-6
CDR3nt: TGTGCCAGCAGCCTCAGGGCTACACCCCTCCACTTT
CDR3aa: CASSLRATPLHF

d_gene: TRBD1
j_gene: TRBJ1-1
abundance: .
v_gene: TRBV5-5
CDR3nt: TGTGCCAGCAGCTTGGAGGGACAGGGTTTGGCTGAAGCTTTCTTT
CDR3aa: CASSLEGQGLAEAFF

d_gene: TRBD1
j_gene: TRBJ2-7
abundance: .
v_gene: TRBV11-2
CDR3nt: TGTGCCAGCAGCTTGGGACAGGGGGTTCCCTACGAGCAGTACTTC
CDR3aa: CASSLGQGVPYEQYF

d_gene: .
j_gene: TRBJ1-1
abundance: .
v_gene: TRBV7-9
CDR3nt: TGTGCCAGCAGCTCATCCGGGACAACGAATACTGAAGCTTTCTTT
CDR3aa: CASSSSGTTNTEAFF

d_gene: TRBD2
j_gene: TRBJ2-5
abundance: .
v_gene: TRBV2
CDR3nt: TGTGCCAGCAGTGTCGGAGCGGGGGAAGAGACCCAGTACTTC
CDR3aa: CASSVGAGEETQYF

d_gene: .
j_gene: TRBJ2-2
abundance: .
v_gene: TRBV28
CDR3nt: TGTGCCAGCAGTGGTGGGGCCCCTGGTCTCCCCGGGGAGCTGTTTTTT
CDR3aa: CASSGGAPGLPGELFF

d_gene: .
j_gene: TRBJ1-6
abundance: .
v_gene: TRBV10-3
CDR3nt: TGTGCCATCAGCCTATACGCCCCGGACAGCCAATTTAATTCACCCCTCCACTTT
CDR3aa: CAISLYAPDSQFNSPLHF